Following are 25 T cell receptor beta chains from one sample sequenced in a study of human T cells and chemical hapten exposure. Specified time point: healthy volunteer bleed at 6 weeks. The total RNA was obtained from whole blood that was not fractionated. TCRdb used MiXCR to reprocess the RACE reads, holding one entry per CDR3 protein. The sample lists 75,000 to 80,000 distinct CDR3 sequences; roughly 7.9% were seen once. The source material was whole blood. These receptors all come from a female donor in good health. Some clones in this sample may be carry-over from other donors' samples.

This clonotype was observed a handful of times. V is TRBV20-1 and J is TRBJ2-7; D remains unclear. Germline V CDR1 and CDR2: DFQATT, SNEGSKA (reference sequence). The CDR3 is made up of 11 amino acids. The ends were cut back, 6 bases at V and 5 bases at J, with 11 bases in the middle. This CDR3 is CSALIGDEQYF. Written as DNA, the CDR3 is TGCAGTGCCCTAATAGGAGACGAGCAGTACTTC.

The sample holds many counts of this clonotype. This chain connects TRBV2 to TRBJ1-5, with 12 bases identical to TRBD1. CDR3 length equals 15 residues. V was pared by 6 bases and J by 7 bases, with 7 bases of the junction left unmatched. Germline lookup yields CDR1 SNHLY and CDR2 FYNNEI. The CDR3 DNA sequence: TGTGCCAGCAGGAAGGGACAGGGGGCTCAGCAGCCCCAGCATTTT. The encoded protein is CASRKGQGAQQPQHF. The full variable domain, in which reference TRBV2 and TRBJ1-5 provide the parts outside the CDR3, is EPEVTQTPSHQVTQMGQEVILRCVPISNHLYFYWYRQILGQKVEFLVSFYNNEISEKSEIFDDQFSVERPDGSNFTLKIRSTKLEDSAMYFCASRKGQGAQQPQHFGDGTRLSIL.

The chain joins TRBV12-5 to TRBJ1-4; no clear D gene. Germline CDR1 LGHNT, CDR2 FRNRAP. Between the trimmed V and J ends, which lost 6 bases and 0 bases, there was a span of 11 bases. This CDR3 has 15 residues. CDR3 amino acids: CASGPSGATNEKLFF. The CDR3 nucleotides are TGTGCTAGTGGCCCCTCCGGGGCAACTAATGAAAAACTGTTTTTT.

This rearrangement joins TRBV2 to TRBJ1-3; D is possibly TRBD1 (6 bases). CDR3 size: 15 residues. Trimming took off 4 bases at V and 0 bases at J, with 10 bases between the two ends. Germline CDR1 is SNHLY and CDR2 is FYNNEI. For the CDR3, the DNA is TGTGCCAGCAGTGTTGAGGGGGGCTCTGGAAACACCATATATTTT. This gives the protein CASSVEGGSGNTIYF.

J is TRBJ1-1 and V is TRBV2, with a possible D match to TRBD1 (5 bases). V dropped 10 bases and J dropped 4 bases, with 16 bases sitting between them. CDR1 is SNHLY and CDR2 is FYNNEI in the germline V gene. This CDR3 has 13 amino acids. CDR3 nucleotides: TGTGCCACCGGGCCAAGGGACCTCACTGAAGCTTTCTTT. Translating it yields CATGPRDLTEAFF.

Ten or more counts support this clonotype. CDR3 DNA: TGCAGTGCAGAGAGTCGGGACGGTAGCACAGATACGCAGTATTTT. Translated: CSAESRDGSTDTQYF. This rearrangement joins TRBV20-1 to TRBJ2-3; D possibly uses TRBD1 or TRBD2 (5 bases each). Germline CDR1 and CDR2: DFQATT and SNEGSKA (reference sequence). V lost 6 bases and J 0 bases, leaving 16 bases between the germline ends. This CDR3 region has 15 residues.

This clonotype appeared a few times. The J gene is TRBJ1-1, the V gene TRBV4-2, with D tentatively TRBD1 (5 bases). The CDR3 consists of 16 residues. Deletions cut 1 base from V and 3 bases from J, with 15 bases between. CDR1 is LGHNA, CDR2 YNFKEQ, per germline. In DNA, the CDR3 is TGTGCCAGCAGCCAAGTCCGGGACGGCAGGGACACTGAAGCTTTCTTT. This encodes CASSQVRDGRDTEAFF.

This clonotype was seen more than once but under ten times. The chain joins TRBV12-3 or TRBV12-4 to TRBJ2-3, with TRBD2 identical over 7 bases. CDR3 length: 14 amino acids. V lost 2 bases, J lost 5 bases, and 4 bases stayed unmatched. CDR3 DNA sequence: TGTGCCAGCAGTTTATGGACTAGTGTAGATACGCAGTATTTT. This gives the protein CASSLWTSVDTQYF.

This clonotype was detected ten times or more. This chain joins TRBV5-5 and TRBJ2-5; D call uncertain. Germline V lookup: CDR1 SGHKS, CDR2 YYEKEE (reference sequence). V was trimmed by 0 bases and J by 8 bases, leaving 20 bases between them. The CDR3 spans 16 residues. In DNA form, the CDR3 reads TGTGCCAGCAGCTTGGAGAGTACCGCTGTCCAGCCCACCCAGTACTTC. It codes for CASSLESTAVQPTQYF.

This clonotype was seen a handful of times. The CDR3 nucleotides read TGTGCCACCAGCAGGGGAAGACAGGGAACCACTGAAGCTTTCTTT. The encoded protein is CATSRGRQGTTEAFF. This chain joins TRBV15 and TRBJ1-1; 7 positions agree with TRBD1. Germline-derived CDR1 and CDR2 are LNHNV and YYDKDF (reference sequence). The V gene end was trimmed by 3 bases and the J gene end by 4 bases; junction bases not matched to a gene: 8. The length of the CDR3 is 15 residues.

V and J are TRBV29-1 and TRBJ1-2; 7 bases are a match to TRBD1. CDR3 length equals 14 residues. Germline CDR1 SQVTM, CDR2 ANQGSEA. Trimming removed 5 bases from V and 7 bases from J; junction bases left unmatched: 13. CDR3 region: CSVLDPGGVRGYTF. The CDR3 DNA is TGCAGCGTTTTGGACCCAGGGGGTGTTCGTGGCTACACCTTC.

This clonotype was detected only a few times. CDR3 region: CASSLSSRMRLDTQYF. The CDR3 DNA reads as TGTGCCAGCAGCTTATCTTCTAGAATGAGATTGGATACGCAGTATTTT. This sequence joins TRBV7-2 and TRBJ2-3; unclear D gene. V was cut by 2 bases and J by 6 bases, with 18 bases left in between. The CDR3 contains 16 residues. Germline V lookup: CDR1 SGHTA, CDR2 FQGNSA.

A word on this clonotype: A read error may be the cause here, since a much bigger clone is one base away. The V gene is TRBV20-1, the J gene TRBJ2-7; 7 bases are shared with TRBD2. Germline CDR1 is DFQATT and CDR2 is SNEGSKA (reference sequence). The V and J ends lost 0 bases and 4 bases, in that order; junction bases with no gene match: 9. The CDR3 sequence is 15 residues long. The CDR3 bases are TGCAGTGCTAGAGATCGTAGTAGCGGGCTTTACGAGCAGTACTTC. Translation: CSARDRSSGLYEQYF.

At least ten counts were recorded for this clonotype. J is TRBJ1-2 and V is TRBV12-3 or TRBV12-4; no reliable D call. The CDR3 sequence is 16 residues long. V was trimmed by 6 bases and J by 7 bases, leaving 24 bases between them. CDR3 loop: CASSLSVGARRTGYTF. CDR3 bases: TGTGCCAGCAGCCTTAGCGTGGGTGCCCGACGGACTGGCTACACCTTC.

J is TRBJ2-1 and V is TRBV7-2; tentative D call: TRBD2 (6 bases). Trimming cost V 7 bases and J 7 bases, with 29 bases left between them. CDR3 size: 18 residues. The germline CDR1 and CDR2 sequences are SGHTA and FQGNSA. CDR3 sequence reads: CASNFLLRGPSAGNEQFF. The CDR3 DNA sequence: TGTGCCAGCAACTTTCTTCTCAGAGGGCCTTCCGCGGGGAATGAGCAGTTCTTC.

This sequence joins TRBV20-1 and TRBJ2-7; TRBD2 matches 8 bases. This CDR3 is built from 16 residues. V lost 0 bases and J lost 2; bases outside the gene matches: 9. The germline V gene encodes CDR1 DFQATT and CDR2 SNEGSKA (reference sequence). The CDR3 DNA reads TGCAGTGCTAGAGATCTCAGCGGCGGGAGGACCTACGAGCAGTACTTC. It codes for CSARDLSGGRTYEQYF.

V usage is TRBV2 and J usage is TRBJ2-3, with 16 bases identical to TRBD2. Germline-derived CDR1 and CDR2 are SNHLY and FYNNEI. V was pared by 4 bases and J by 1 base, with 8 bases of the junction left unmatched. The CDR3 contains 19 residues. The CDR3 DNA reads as TGTGCCAGCAGTGCGACCGGGACTAGCGGGGGGGCTGGCACAGATACGCAGTATTTT. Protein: CASSATGTSGGAGTDTQYF. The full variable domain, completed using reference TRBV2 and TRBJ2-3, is EPEVTQTPSHQVTQMGQEVILRCVPISNHLYFYWYRQILGQKVEFLVSFYNNEISEKSEIFDDQFSVERPDGSNFTLKIRSTKLEDSAMYFCASSATGTSGGAGTDTQYFGPGTRLTVL.

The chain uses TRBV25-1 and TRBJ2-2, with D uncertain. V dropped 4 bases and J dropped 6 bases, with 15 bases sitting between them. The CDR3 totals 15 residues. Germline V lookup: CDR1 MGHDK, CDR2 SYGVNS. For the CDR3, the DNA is TGTGCCAGCAGTGTTTCGCTTGGGTGTGCCGGGGAGCTGTTTTTT. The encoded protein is CASSVSLGCAGELFF.

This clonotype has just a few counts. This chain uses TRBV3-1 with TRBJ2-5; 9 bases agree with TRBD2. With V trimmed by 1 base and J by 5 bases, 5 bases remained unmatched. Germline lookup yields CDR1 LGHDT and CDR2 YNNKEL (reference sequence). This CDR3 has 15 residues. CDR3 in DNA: TGTGCCAGCAGCCAAGGCGGGGGGGCCGTGGAGACCCAGTACTTC. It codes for CASSQGGGAVETQYF.

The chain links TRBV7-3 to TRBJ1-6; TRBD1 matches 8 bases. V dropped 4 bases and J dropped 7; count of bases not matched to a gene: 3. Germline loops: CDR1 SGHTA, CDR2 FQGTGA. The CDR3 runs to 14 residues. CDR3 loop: CASSSTGANSPLHF. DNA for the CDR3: TGTGCCAGCAGCTCGACAGGGGCCAATTCACCCCTCCACTTT. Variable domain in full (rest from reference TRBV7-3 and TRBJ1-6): GAGVSQTPSNKVTEKGKYVELRCDPISGHTALYWYRQSLGQGPEFLIYFQGTGAADDSGLPNDRFFAVRPEGSVSTLKIQRTERGDSAVYLCASSSTGANSPLHFGNGTRLTVT.

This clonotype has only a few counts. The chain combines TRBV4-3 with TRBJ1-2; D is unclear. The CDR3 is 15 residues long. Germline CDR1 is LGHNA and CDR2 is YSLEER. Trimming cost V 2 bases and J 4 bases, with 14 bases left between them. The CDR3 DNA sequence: TGCGCCAGCAGCCAATCACGAGTAGAGGCCTATGGCTACACCTTC. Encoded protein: CASSQSRVEAYGYTF.

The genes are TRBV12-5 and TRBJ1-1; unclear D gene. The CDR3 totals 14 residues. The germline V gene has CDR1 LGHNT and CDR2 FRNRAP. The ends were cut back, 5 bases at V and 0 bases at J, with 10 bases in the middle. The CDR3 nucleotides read TGTGCTAGTGGTCTCACCGGGGTGAACACTGAAGCTTTCTTT. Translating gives CASGLTGVNTEAFF.

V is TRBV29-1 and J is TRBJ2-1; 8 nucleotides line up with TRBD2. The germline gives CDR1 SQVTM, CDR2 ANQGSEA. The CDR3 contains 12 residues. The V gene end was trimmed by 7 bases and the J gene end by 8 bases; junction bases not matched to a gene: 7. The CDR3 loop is CSGYGGADEQFF. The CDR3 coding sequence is TGCAGCGGATACGGGGGGGCGGATGAGCAGTTCTTC.

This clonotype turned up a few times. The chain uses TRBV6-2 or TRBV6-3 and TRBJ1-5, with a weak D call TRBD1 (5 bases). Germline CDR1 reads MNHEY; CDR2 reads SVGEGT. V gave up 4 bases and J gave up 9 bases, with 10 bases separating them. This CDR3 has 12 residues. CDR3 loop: CASSSSGGPQHF. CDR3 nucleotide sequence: TGTGCCAGCAGTTCATCCGGGGGGCCCCAGCATTTT.

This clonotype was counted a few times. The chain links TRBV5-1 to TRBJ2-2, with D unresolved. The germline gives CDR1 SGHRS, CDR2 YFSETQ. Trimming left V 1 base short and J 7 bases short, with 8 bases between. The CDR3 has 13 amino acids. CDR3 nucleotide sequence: TGCGCCAGCAGCTTGACAGCTCTCGGGGAGCTGTTTTTT. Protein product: CASSLTALGELFF.